The 16 T cell receptor beta chains given below trace back to one sample, sequenced in a study of blood T cell repertoires in COVID-19. Profiling relied on immunoSEQ multiplex PCR, and the TCRdb table lists in-frame clones only, not all of them. The data hold a few hundred thousand clones, with approximately 89% observed a single time. Sequencing was done on a sample of peripheral blood. All receptors derive from a woman aged 60-75 years with acute or convalescent COVID-19.

The chain combines TRBV10-3 with TRBJ1-2; D may be TRBD1 (5 bases). The CDR3 covers 16 residues. CDR1 and CDR2 from the germline V gene are ENHRY and SYGVKD. V gave up 3 bases and J gave up 8 bases, with 22 bases separating them. The DNA for the CDR3 is TGTGCCATCAGTGAACCTTCGAAAAGGGCAGGGCGAGGCTACACCTTC. Translation gives CAISEPSKRAGRGYTF.

The chain couples TRBV5-1 to TRBJ1-1; D gene unclear. Germline V gene sequence: CDR1 SGHRS, CDR2 YFSETQ. Deletions cut 4 bases from V and 1 base from J, with 14 bases between. The CDR3 spans 15 residues. The DNA of the CDR3 is TGCGCCAGCAGCGTAGAAACTGTCTCGAACACTGAAGCTTTCTTT. Amino acids: CASSVETVSNTEAFF.

The gene calls are TRBV30 and TRBJ1-5, with 7 bases identical to TRBD1. Germline V lookup: CDR1 GTSNPN, CDR2 SVGIG (reference sequence). J lost 7 bases, V lost 5 bases, and 8 bases had no gene match. The CDR3 has 13 residues. The CDR3 DNA reads TGTGCCTGGGGCGGACAGGCTGGACAGCCCCAGCATTTT. Translation: CAWGGQAGQPQHF.

V usage is TRBV12-1 and J usage is TRBJ2-1; the table's D call, TRBD2, was not checked against the DNA. TRBV12-1 is listed as a pseudogene. The CDR3 totals 18 residues. The chain's CDR3 is CASSLAGTSGRSYNEQFF. The CDR3 nucleotides read TGTGCCAGCAGCTTGGCCGGGACTAGCGGGAGGTCCTACAATGAGCAGTTCTTC.

The chain has TRBV5-1 and TRBJ1-5; possibly TRBD1 for D (6 bases). From germline, CDR1 is SGHRS and CDR2 YFSETQ. V dropped 4 bases and J dropped 9 bases, with 17 bases sitting between them. CDR3 length: 14 amino acids. CDR3 coding DNA: TGCGCCAGCAGCCCCCGGGACGTAGGGGGGCCCCAGCATTTT. Its protein product is CASSPRDVGGPQHF.

The chain has TRBV5-1 and TRBJ2-7, with 10 positions matching TRBD1. With V trimmed by 4 bases and J by 3 bases, 19 bases remained unmatched. Germline CDR1 reads SGHRS; CDR2 reads YFSETQ. The CDR3 totals 19 residues. The chain's CDR3 is CASSDGTGVFGRQFYEQYF. The CDR3 DNA sequence: TGCGCCAGCAGCGACGGGACAGGGGTTTTTGGAAGGCAGTTCTACGAGCAGTACTTC.

V gene TRBV27 combines with J gene TRBJ2-3; TRBD2 matches at 12 bases. After removal of 5 bases from V and 2 bases from J, the junction contained 5 bases not matched to a gene. Germline CDR1 reads MNHEY; CDR2 reads SMNVEV (reference sequence). This CDR3 spans 16 amino acids. In DNA form, the CDR3 reads TGTGCCAGCAGTCCCGGACTAGCGGGGCACACAGATACGCAGTATTTT. As protein: CASSPGLAGHTDTQYF.

The V call is TRBV5-4, the J call TRBJ2-1; 8 nucleotides line up with TRBD1. J lost 10 bases, V lost 4 bases, and 22 bases had no gene match. The CDR3 is 18 amino acids. In germline, CDR1 is SGHNT, CDR2 YYREEE (reference sequence). The CDR3 nucleotides are TGTGCCAGCAGCCCAAACCCCTTGGGACAGGTTGGCTTTGGGGAGCAGTTCTTC. Its protein is CASSPNPLGQVGFGEQFF.

This clone was seen a handful of times. The chain joins TRBV5-6 to TRBJ1-4, with 8 bases aligning to TRBD1. CDR1 and CDR2 (germline): SGHDT, YYEEEE. V trimming: 5 bases; J trimming: 3 bases; junction bases outside the gene matches: 6. CDR3 length: 15 amino acids. CDR3 sequence (DNA): TGTGCCAGCAGTCCAGGGGGCCGAGCTAATGAAAAACTGTTTTTT. It specifies CASSPGGRANEKLFF.

The CDR3 loop reads CASSQDMGDSQETQYF. CDR3 nucleotides: TGTGCCAGCAGCCAAGATATGGGGGACAGCCAAGAGACCCAGTACTTC. The rearrangement links TRBV4-2 to TRBJ2-5; 7 bases are shared with TRBD1. This CDR3 spans 16 amino acids. Looked up from germline, CDR1 is LGHNA and CDR2 is YNFKEQ. The V and J ends lost 0 bases and 1 base, in that order; junction bases with no gene match: 5.

V and J are TRBV29-1 and TRBJ1-2, with D perhaps TRBD1 (6 bases). The CDR3 covers 13 residues. Germline assignment: CDR1 SQVTM and CDR2 ANQGSEA. V dropped 4 bases and J dropped 4 bases, with 13 bases sitting between them. The CDR3 protein is CSVASGDGYGYTF. CDR3 bases: TGCAGCGTTGCATCAGGGGACGGCTATGGCTACACCTTC.

About this clone itself: Given a much more abundant clone one base away, this may be a read error. This chain joins TRBV6-5 and TRBJ2-7; D is perhaps TRBD1 (5 bases). The V and J ends lost 6 bases and 4 bases respectively, with 7 bases between them. CDR1 and CDR2 from the germline V gene are MNHEY and SVGAGI. This CDR3 has 11 residues. As DNA, the CDR3 is TGTGCCAGCAGCACAGGATACGAGCAGTACTTC. It specifies CASSTGYEQYF.

This clone was detected only a few times. V gene TRBV27 combines with J gene TRBJ2-3; TRBD2 aligns across 7 bases. The CDR3 covers 16 residues. V shed 4 bases and J 0 bases; nucleotides not matched to a gene: 7. Germline CDR1 MNHEY, CDR2 SMNVEV (reference sequence). CDR3 sequence (DNA): TGTGCCAGCAGTTACCTGACTAGCACTAGCACAGATACGCAGTATTTT. This codes for CASSYLTSTSTDTQYF.

The rearrangement uses TRBV4-1 and TRBJ2-1; TRBD2 aligns across 12 bases. This CDR3 has 19 amino acids. J lost 4 bases, V lost 5 bases, and 15 bases had no gene match. Germline CDR1 reads MGHRA; CDR2 reads YSYEKL. The CDR3, as DNA: TGCGCCAGCAGCGCACTCCCACCGCCACTAGCGGGGGGTTACAATGAGCAGTTCTTC. This sequence encodes CASSALPPPLAGGYNEQFF.

This chain links TRBV4-2 with TRBJ1-2; 9 nucleotides align to TRBD1. The CDR3 totals 15 residues. Per germline, CDR1 LGHNA and CDR2 YNFKEQ. The J segment lost 7 bases and the V segment lost 4 bases, leaving 10 bases of the junction unmatched. This chain's CDR3 is CASSPRGQGVPGYTF. The DNA of the CDR3 is TGTGCCAGCAGCCCAAGGGGACAGGGTGTACCTGGCTACACCTTC.

The DNA of the CDR3 is TGTGCCAGCAGTTACTCGACCGGACAGAACACCGGGGAGCTGTTTTTT. Translating gives CASSYSTGQNTGELFF. The V call is TRBV6-2 or TRBV6-3, the J call TRBJ2-2; maybe TRBD1 (5 bases). The CDR3 loop spans 16 amino acids. Germline CDR1 reads MNHEY; CDR2 reads SVGEGT. V was trimmed by 0 bases and J by 1 base, leaving 9 bases between them.